These 3 T cell receptor beta chains were sequenced from one sample in a study of blood T cell repertoires in COVID-19. The method was immunoSEQ multiplex PCR; TCRdb's version includes in-frame clones alone and lacks a portion of them. The sample yields under 250,000 clones, around 84% seen once. Sample: peripheral blood. These receptor sequences come from a man in his fifties with COVID-19, enrolled during active disease.

J is TRBJ2-7 and V is TRBV19, with no clear D. The CDR3 is made up of 14 amino acids. Germline assignment: CDR1 LNHDA and CDR2 SQIVND (reference sequence). V was pared by 7 bases and J by 0 bases, with 13 bases between. Written as DNA, the CDR3 is TGTGCCAGTACCTCAGAGGTCCACTCCTACGAGCAGTACTTC. This gives the protein CASTSEVHSYEQYF.

The V gene is TRBV10-3, the J gene TRBJ2-7, with 7 bases identical to TRBD2. V was pared by 3 bases and J by 6 bases, with 2 bases of the junction left unmatched. Per germline, CDR1 ENHRY and CDR2 SYGVKD. The length of the CDR3 is 12 residues. The CDR3, as DNA: TGTGCCATCAGTGACCCGGGGGGCGAGCAGTACTTC. Its translation: CAISDPGGEQYF.

This chain uses TRBV5-4 with TRBJ1-2, with D perhaps TRBD1 (6 bases). V lost 4 bases and J lost 2, with 12 bases in between. This CDR3 has 14 residues. Germline V gene data show CDR1 as SGHNT and CDR2 as YYREEE (reference sequence). This chain's CDR3 is CASSMDSRNYGYTF. CDR3 DNA: TGTGCCAGCAGCATGGACAGCCGGAACTATGGCTACACCTTC. Supplemented by reference TRBV5-4 and TRBJ1-2, the full variable domain reads ETGVTQSPTHLIKTRGQQVTLRCSSQSGHNTVSWYQQALGQGPQFIFQYYREEENGRGNFPPRFSGLQFPNYSSELNVNALELDDSALYLCASSMDSRNYGYTFGSGTRLTVV.